The 21 T cell receptor beta chains presented below share a single source sample, sequenced in a study of cytomegalovirus exposure and HLA in healthy donors. A multiplex PCR was run with 60 Vbeta primers and 13 Jbeta primers. The repertoire was sequenced with immunoSEQ multiplex PCR; TCRdb's copy has only in-frame clones and lacks some. This table has under 200,000 clones, around 86% appearing once. The sequenced sample was PBMCs. Receptors originate from a human donor in good health.

This rearrangement joins TRBV15 to TRBJ2-5, with 8 positions matching TRBD2. Trimming at V came to 0 bases and at J to 4 bases, leaving 7 bases not matched to a gene. There are 16 residues in the CDR3. Per the germline V gene, CDR1 is LNHNV and CDR2 is YYDKDF (reference sequence). This CDR3 is CATSRDSGGGRETQYF. The CDR3 coding sequence is TGTGCCACCAGCAGAGACTCGGGGGGGGGCCGAGAGACCCAGTACTTC.

There are a few counts of this clone. The DNA is left out, because the CDR3 cannot be placed on it with certainty; the CDR3 is given as TCRdb lists it. V usage is TRBV2 and J usage is TRBJ1-2; the table's D call of TRBD1 was not tested on the DNA. 16 amino acids form the CDR3, both terminal residues included. CDR1 is SNHLY, CDR2 FYNNEI, per germline. The CDR3 reads CASSELFGQGTDGYPF.

This sequence joins TRBV4-3 and TRBJ2-1; D perhaps matches TRBD2 (6 bases). CDR3 length equals 12 residues. With 0 bases removed from V and 13 bases from J, the gap between germline ends came to 10 bases. From germline, CDR1 is LGHNA and CDR2 YSLEER. The CDR3 region is CASSQDGGRQFF. Here the CDR3 DNA reads TGCGCCAGCAGCCAAGATGGGGGGAGACAGTTCTTC.

J is TRBJ1-1 and V is TRBV7-9, with D hard to call. Germline V gene data show CDR1 as SEHNR and CDR2 as FQNEAQ (reference sequence). The CDR3 totals 12 residues. Trimming removed 1 base at V and 9 bases at J, with 9 bases between. CDR3: CASSLDGRKAFF. The DNA of the CDR3 is TGTGCCAGCAGCTTAGATGGGAGAAAAGCTTTCTTT.

The chain is built from TRBV6-6 and TRBJ1-2; no definite D call. V was cut by 4 bases and J by 5 bases, with 11 bases left in between. The CDR3 covers 13 residues. Germline CDR1 is MNHNY and CDR2 is SVGAGI (reference sequence). CDR3 loop: CASSLDGSYGYTF. The CDR3 DNA sequence: TGTGCCAGCAGTTTAGACGGGAGTTATGGCTACACCTTC.

This chain connects TRBV27 to TRBJ2-7; 11 positions match TRBD2. This CDR3 is built from 16 residues. The V segment lost 6 bases and the J segment 3 bases; nucleotides outside the gene matches: 10. Germline V lookup: CDR1 MNHEY, CDR2 SMNVEV (reference sequence). CDR3 coding DNA: TGTGCCAGCAGCCGTCGACTAGCGGGGCGCCACTACGAGCAGTACTTC. Amino acid sequence: CASSRRLAGRHYEQYF.

The V gene is TRBV6-1, the J gene TRBJ1-2; 9 nucleotides line up with TRBD1. The J segment lost 4 bases and the V segment lost 7 bases, leaving 4 bases of the junction unmatched. Germline CDR1 MNHNS, CDR2 SASEGT. This CDR3 is 13 amino acids long. The DNA of the CDR3 is TGTGCCAGCACCCGGACAGGGGTCTATGGCTACACCTTC. Its translation is CASTRTGVYGYTF.

The chain employs TRBV19 and TRBJ2-3; 10 bases are shared with TRBD2. Germline-derived CDR1 and CDR2 are LNHDA and SQIVND (reference sequence). V dropped 3 bases and J dropped 3; count of bases not matched to a gene: 9. The CDR3 totals 17 residues. CDR3 sequence reads: CASSILPGSGGTDTQYF. CDR3 coding DNA: TGTGCCAGTAGTATCCTCCCGGGTAGCGGGGGGACAGATACGCAGTATTTT.

The chain carries TRBV7-9 and TRBJ1-6; D is unresolved. CDR1 is SEHNR, CDR2 FQNEAQ, per germline (reference sequence). The CDR3 length is 13 residues. The V and J ends lost 2 bases and 4 bases respectively, with 3 bases between them. The CDR3 DNA reads as TGTGCCAGCAGCTTACAGTATAATTCACCCCTCCACTTT. It codes for CASSLQYNSPLHF.

The chain joins TRBV7-2 to TRBJ2-5; 8 nucleotides line up with TRBD1. With the DNA end fitting TRBJ2-7 better, the J assignment may be wrong. The CDR3 is made up of 16 amino acids. CDR1 SGHTA and CDR2 FQGNSA come from the germline V gene. The CDR3 nucleotides are TGTGCCAGCAGCTTAGGTCCGGCAGGGGGCGCGTACGAGCAGTACTTC. This codes for CASSLGPAGGAYEQYF.

The V call is TRBV6-5, the J call TRBJ1-2; the D is unclear. Germline V gives CDR1 MNHEY, CDR2 SVGAGI. The CDR3 has 15 residues. V was shortened by 2 bases and J by 0 bases, with 10 bases between the two germline ends. The CDR3 nucleotides read TGTGCCAGCAGTTACGGCCACAATGCTAACTATGGCTACACCTTC. It specifies CASSYGHNANYGYTF.

The sample holds a few counts of this clone. V gene TRBV4-3 combines with J gene TRBJ1-6; tentative D call: TRBD1 (6 bases). The length of the CDR3 is 16 residues. CDR1 and CDR2 (germline): LGHNA, YSLEER. V was cut by 1 base and J by 10 bases, with 17 bases left in between. CDR3 residues: CASSQATYRVDSPLHF. The CDR3 DNA reads TGCGCCAGCAGCCAAGCCACATACAGGGTGGACTCACCCCTCCACTTT.

The table lists this clone with a few counts. V is TRBV9 and J is TRBJ1-1, with 8 nucleotides matching TRBD1. Germline V CDR1 and CDR2: SGDLS, YYNGEE. V shed 6 bases, J shed 8 bases, and the junction held 9 bases outside the gene matches. The CDR3 consists of 13 residues. The DNA for the CDR3 is TGTGCCAGCAACAATCCCGGGACAGGCGAAGCTTTCTTT. The encoded protein is CASNNPGTGEAFF.

This clone was found a few times. The J gene is TRBJ2-5, the V gene TRBV4-3; 12 bases match TRBD2. Trimming at V came to 3 bases and at J to 5 bases, leaving 7 bases not matched to a gene. This CDR3 has 16 amino acids. Per germline, CDR1 LGHNA and CDR2 YSLEER. DNA of the CDR3: TGCGCCAGCAGCCAGGCTAGCGGGGGGGCCCGTGAGACCCAGTACTTC. This sequence encodes CASSQASGGARETQYF.

The chain is built from TRBV7-2 and TRBJ2-1, with D possibly matching TRBD1 (6 bases). Germline V lookup: CDR1 SGHTA, CDR2 FQGNSA. V was trimmed by 2 bases and J by 0 bases, leaving 11 bases between them. The CDR3 loop spans 16 amino acids. The CDR3 DNA is TGTGCCAGCAGCTTATACGGACAGAGCTCCTACAATGAGCAGTTCTTC. Protein product: CASSLYGQSSYNEQFF.

The chain links TRBV18 to TRBJ2-1; D is uncertain. The CDR3 covers 13 residues. Germline CDR1 reads KGHSH; CDR2 reads LQKENI. Trimming shortened V by 3 bases and J by 4 bases, and 7 bases separated the two germline ends. In nucleotides, the CDR3 is TGTGCCAGCTCACCTCTCTCGTACAATGAGCAGTTCTTC. Protein sequence: CASSPLSYNEQFF.

This clone was observed once. The rearrangement links TRBV9 to TRBJ1-2; D not certain. This CDR3 is built from 14 residues. V shed 5 bases and J shed 0 bases, with 11 bases lying between them. In germline, CDR1 is SGDLS, CDR2 YYNGEE. The CDR3 DNA is TGTGCCAGCAGGGGAGGACGGACTAACTATGGCTACACCTTC. This encodes CASRGGRTNYGYTF.

The chain uses TRBV6-6 and TRBJ1-2; the match to TRBD1 covers 8 bases. The germline CDR1 and CDR2 sequences are MNHNY and SVGAGI (reference sequence). V lost 2 bases, J lost 6 bases, and 5 bases stayed unmatched. The CDR3 totals 14 residues. In DNA form, the CDR3 reads TGTGCCAGCAGTTACCCTGACAGGGGAGATGGCTACACCTTC. Amino acids: CASSYPDRGDGYTF.

The chain employs TRBV27 and TRBJ1-2; 9 bases fit TRBD1. In germline, CDR1 is MNHEY, CDR2 SMNVEV (reference sequence). The junction had 5 bases not matched to a gene; V was cut back by 8 bases and J by 1 base. The CDR3 totals 14 residues. CDR3 loop: CASPPDRGNYGYTF. DNA for the CDR3: TGTGCCAGCCCACCGGACAGGGGTAACTATGGCTACACCTTC.

The genes are TRBV10-3 and TRBJ1-1, with 8 bases lining up with TRBD1. J gave up 3 bases and V 5 bases, and 5 bases lay outside the gene matches. Germline-derived CDR1 and CDR2 are ENHRY and SYGVKD. The CDR3 extends over 14 amino acids. CDR3 amino acids: CAISNRGEDTEAFF. The DNA of the CDR3 is TGTGCCATCAGTAACAGGGGGGAGGACACTGAAGCTTTCTTT.

This sequence joins TRBV6-5 and TRBJ1-2; D is ambiguous. The germline V gene has CDR1 MNHEY and CDR2 SVGAGI. This CDR3 spans 15 amino acids. V was pared by 0 bases and J by 8 bases, with 16 bases between. This CDR3 is CASSYSIAVEKGYTF. CDR3 sequence (DNA): TGTGCCAGCAGTTACTCGATTGCGGTCGAGAAGGGCTACACCTTC.